A selection of T cell receptor beta chains follows, all from one sample in a study of T cells in Graves' hyperthyroidism and ophthalmopathy. TCRdb independently ran MiXCR on the multiplex PCR reads; one entry per CDR3 protein. The data contain fewer than 800,000 distinct CDR3 sequences, approximately 16% of them singletons. The sequencing input was blood. The receptors come from a man aged 18 to 29 with Graves' hyperthyroidism. Both conserved end residues are part of each CDR3. D genes are given only for firm matches. Not all rows give a size; the values are once, few, many and, for expanded clones, a class.

v_call	j_call	clone_size	d_call	cdr3_nt	cdr3_aa
TRBV19	TRBJ1-5	few	.	TGTGCCAGTAGTATAGGTCACGTGGGCAATCAGCCCCAGCATTTT	CASSIGHVGNQPQHF
TRBV19	TRBJ2-1	few	.	TGTGCCAGTAGTAAGGGGATAGGGGTGGGCAATGAGCAGTTCTTC	CASSKGIGVGNEQFF
TRBV28	TRBJ1-2	many	.	TGTGCCAGCCGAGGGGAAACAAACGTGAACTATGGCTACACCTTC	CASRGETNVNYGYTF
TRBV4-1	TRBJ1-1	.	.	TGCGCCAGCAGCCTCCAGCCGGGAGGGCTGAACACTGAAGCTTTCTTT	CASSLQPGGLNTEAFF
TRBV29-1	TRBJ2-7	few	TRBD1	TGCAGCGTTGAGGGGGTCGGGACAGGGGTTCAGGAGCAGTACTTC	CSVEGVGTGVQEQYF
TRBV5-1	TRBJ2-7	.	.	TGCGCCAGCAGCTCCCGCCTCTACGAGCAGTACTTC	CASSSRLYEQYF
TRBV6-2/TRBV6-3	TRBJ2-3	.	.	TGTGCCAGCAGTCCCTTTGGCGGGACAGATACGCAGTATTTT	CASSPFGGTDTQYF
TRBV7-2	TRBJ2-5	.	TRBD2	TGTGCCAGCAGCTTAGCGGGAAGGAGCGCAGCGGGGGCCCAAGAGACCCAGTACTTC	CASSLAGRSAAGAQETQYF
TRBV6-2/TRBV6-3	TRBJ2-1	.	.	TGTGCCAGCAGTTACTCGACTCTGAGGAAAGACAATGAGCAGTTCTTC	CASSYSTLRKDNEQFF
TRBV4-1	TRBJ2-1	few	.	TGCGCCAGCAGCCAAGAACGGCTCAGCAGAGTCAACTTAAATGAGCAGCTCTTC	CASSQERLSRVNLNEQLF
TRBV20-1	TRBJ2-6	.	TRBD1	TGCAGTGCCCCGGACAGGGCTGGGGCCAACGTCCTGACTTTC	CSAPDRAGANVLTF
TRBV6-5	TRBJ2-7	.	TRBD2	TGTGCCAGCAGTTACATCACCAGCGGGAGAAAACAAGAGCAGTACTTC	CASSYITSGRKQEQYF
TRBV29-1	TRBJ2-3	many	.	TGCAGCGTTGAAAAGGGCCAACGCACAGATACGCAGTATTTT	CSVEKGQRTDTQYF
TRBV7-2	TRBJ2-3	many	.	TGTGCCACCCACGAGGGAGCTTGGAGCACAGATACGCAGTATTTT	CATHEGAWSTDTQYF
TRBV3-1	TRBJ2-5	.	TRBD1	TGTGCCAGCCTTCGACAGGGGGCTTTGGAGACCCAGTACTTC	CASLRQGALETQYF
TRBV27	TRBJ2-7	few	.	TGTGCCAGCAGTTGGGCCGTTGGGTACGAGCAGTACTTC	CASSWAVGYEQYF
TRBV6-2/TRBV6-3	TRBJ2-7	many	TRBD2	TGTGCCAGCAGACTGACTAGCACCTACGAGCAGTACTTC	CASRLTSTYEQYF
TRBV24-1	TRBJ2-1	many	TRBD1	TGTGCCACCAGTGATCCCAGGGGGAATGAGCAGTTCTTC	CATSDPRGNEQFF
TRBV28	TRBJ2-7	many	TRBD2	TGTGCCAGCAGTTTGACTAGCGGGAGTCCAAGGCAGTACTTC	CASSLTSGSPRQYF
TRBV30	TRBJ2-5	many	TRBD2	TGTGCCTGGAGTGCGGGGACTAGGTGGACCCAGTACTTC	CAWSAGTRWTQYF
TRBV20-1	TRBJ2-3	.	TRBD2	TGCAGTGCTAGAGATCAGGCTAGCGGAAGTCGAAATACGCAGTATTTT	CSARDQASGSRNTQYF
TRBV10-3	TRBJ2-5	many	TRBD1	TGTGCCATCAGTGAGGCAGACGGGACAGGGTTGGACTTC	CAISEADGTGLDF
TRBV29-1	TRBJ2-7	few	.	TGCAGCGTCCCCGGGACGGGCTACGAGCAGTACTTC	CSVPGTGYEQYF
TRBV15	TRBJ2-2	few	TRBD2	TGTGCCACCCTCGGGAGGGGCACCGGGGAGCTGTTTTTT	CATLGRGTGELFF
TRBV28	TRBJ2-5	many	TRBD2	TGTGCCAGCAGTTTATCGGGACTAGCGGTCCAAGAGACCCAGTACTTC	CASSLSGLAVQETQYF
TRBV20-1	TRBJ2-7	.	.	TGCAGTGCCCTCAGATTCTACGAGCAGTACTTC	CSALRFYEQYF
TRBV7-6	TRBJ2-7	.	TRBD1	TGTGCCAGCAGCTGGGGGACAGGGGGCTACGAGCAGTACTTC	CASSWGTGGYEQYF
TRBV12-3/TRBV12-4	TRBJ2-3	many	TRBD1	TGTGCCAGCAGTACCCCGGGACAGGGCCCAGATACGCAGTATTTT	CASSTPGQGPDTQYF
TRBV9	TRBJ1-4	many	.	TGTGCCAGCAGCGTCGGAGCAACTAATGAAAAACTGTTTTTT	CASSVGATNEKLFF
TRBV28	TRBJ2-1	many	.	TGTGCCAGCAGCCGACCAGATACAGAGTACAATGAGCAGTTCTTC	CASSRPDTEYNEQFF
TRBV12-3/TRBV12-4	TRBJ2-1	few	.	TGTGCCAGCAGTAGATTGGACAATGAGCAGTTCTTC	CASSRLDNEQFF
TRBV6-5	TRBJ2-1	many	.	TGTGCCAGCAGTTACTCTCACCCGGACCGGGAGCAGTTCTTC	CASSYSHPDREQFF
TRBV20-1	TRBJ2-3	many	TRBD2	TGCAGTGCTAGATCCTTGCGGGAGGGCCCCTCAGATACGCAGTATTTT	CSARSLREGPSDTQYF
TRBV12-3/TRBV12-4	TRBJ2-1	many	TRBD2	TGTGCCAGCAGTCCCGGGACTAGCGGAGGGGGGCAGTTCTTC	CASSPGTSGGGQFF
TRBV7-6	TRBJ2-7	.	TRBD2	TGTGCCAGCAGCGCCAGACTAGCGGGACAGCAGTACTTC	CASSARLAGQQYF
TRBV18	TRBJ1-6	few	TRBD1	TGTGCCAGCTCACCATCGGGACAGGGGCTCGGGTCACCCCTCCACTTT	CASSPSGQGLGSPLHF
TRBV2	TRBJ2-7	many	TRBD1	TGTGCCAGCAGGGACAGGGGCTACGAGCAGTACTTC	CASRDRGYEQYF
TRBV7-6	TRBJ1-5	.	.	TGTGCCAGCAGCTTAGAAAGCAGAAATAGCAATCAGCCCCAGCATTTT	CASSLESRNSNQPQHF
TRBV27	TRBJ2-7	.	TRBD1	TGTGCCAGCGGGGCAGGGGGTTCCTACGAGCAGTACTTC	CASGAGGSYEQYF
TRBV11-3	TRBJ1-1	few	.	TGTGCCAGCACCCGAGGGGGGGCCACTGAAGCTTTCTTT	CASTRGGATEAFF
TRBV28	TRBJ2-5	many	.	TGTGCCAGCAGTTTTCCGGGGGTGGGGACCCAGTACTTC	CASSFPGVGTQYF
TRBV5-6	TRBJ2-3	.	TRBD1	TGTGCCAGCAGCGGCTTTCGACAGGGGGACACAGATACGCAGTATTTT	CASSGFRQGDTDTQYF
TRBV18	TRBJ1-1	.	.	TGTGCCAGCTCTCACCCGGGGAAGAACACTGAAGCTTTCTTT	CASSHPGKNTEAFF
TRBV9	TRBJ2-7	few	.	TGTGCCAGCAGCGGCTATCGCCTCTACGAGCAGTACTTC	CASSGYRLYEQYF
TRBV29-1	TRBJ2-1	few	.	TGCAGCGTTGAGGTCTACCACAATGAGCAGTTCTTC	CSVEVYHNEQFF
TRBV20-1	TRBJ1-5	.	.	TGCGCCGGGACAACGGGCAATCAGCCCCAGCATTTT	CAGTTGNQPQHF
TRBV20-1	TRBJ1-1	.	.	TGCAGTGCTAACCAAGAGACTATGAACACTGAAGCTTTCTTT	CSANQETMNTEAFF
TRBV5-8	TRBJ2-1	few	.	TGTGCCAGCAGCTCGGGACTCCTGAGCTCCTACAATGAGCAGTTCTTC	CASSSGLLSSYNEQFF
TRBV20-1	TRBJ1-1	medium-sized	.	TGCAGTGCCCCGGAGGGGGATAGAACTGAAGCTTTCTTT	CSAPEGDRTEAFF
TRBV28	TRBJ2-7	many	.	TGTGCCAGCAGTTTCGAGTGGTGGACCCAAGCCTACGAGCAGTACTTC	CASSFEWWTQAYEQYF
TRBV20-1	TRBJ2-3	.	TRBD2	TGCAGTGCTAGAGGGGGGGGAGGTACCGCAGATACGCAGTATTTT	CSARGGGGTADTQYF
TRBV7-9	TRBJ2-1	many	TRBD1	TGTGCCAGCAGCTCGACAGGGGACCATTACAATGAGCAGTTCTTC	CASSSTGDHYNEQFF
TRBV11-3	TRBJ2-5	many	.	TGTGCCAGCAGCTTGGGGACCCAGGTTCGAGAGACCCAGTACTTC	CASSLGTQVRETQYF
TRBV28	TRBJ1-1	many	.	TGTGCCAGCAGGGGGTGGATGAACACTGAAGCTTTCTTT	CASRGWMNTEAFF
TRBV28	TRBJ2-7	many	.	TGTGCCAGCAGTTTAGCCCTTACTCCCTACGAGCAGTACTTC	CASSLALTPYEQYF